Presented here are 4 T cell receptor beta chains from one specimen sequenced in a study of blood T cells in healthy people across ages. It was with a sample-barcoded 5' primer and a J-beta primer mix that a second PCR of about 6 to 12 cycles was run. TCRdb ran MiXCR on the 5' RACE reads and lists one entry per CDR3 protein. The sample shows 870,000 or so distinct CDR3 sequences, under 35% of them seen only once. The sequenced material came from blood. The receptors were sampled from a woman of 80 years or more in good health.

This clonotype was observed a few times. One end of the junction does not line up with germline, which may come from a read error. The chain links TRBV7-2 to TRBJ1-5; TRBD1 might be the D (5 bases). The length of the CDR3 is 14 residues. Germline V gives CDR1 SGHTA, CDR2 FQGNSA. The CDR3 is CANSRDSGNQPQHF. The CDR3 DNA follows: TGTGCCAACAGCCGAGACAGTGGCAATCAGCCCCAGCATTTT.

This clonotype was counted a few times. The J gene is TRBJ2-6, the V gene TRBV5-1; D not resolved. V was clipped by 3 bases and J by 0 bases, with 7 bases between them. This CDR3 has 15 amino acids. Germline V CDR1 and CDR2: SGHRS, YFSETQ. In DNA form, the CDR3 reads TGCGCCAGCAGCTCTGTCTACTCTGGGGCCAACGTCCTGACTTTC. Its protein is CASSSVYSGANVLTF.

This clonotype was seen ten or more times. The CDR3 nucleotides are TGTGCCAGCAGCCAACAAGGAGGGGATGAGCAGTTCTTC. It codes for CASSQQGGDEQFF. The chain uses TRBV3-1 and TRBJ2-1; a weak D match, TRBD2 (6 bases). This CDR3 has 13 amino acids. CDR1 is LGHDT and CDR2 is YNNKEL in the germline V gene (reference sequence). V dropped 2 bases and J dropped 8 bases, with 10 bases sitting between them.

This clonotype occurred many times. The chain couples TRBV6-1 to TRBJ1-5, with a weak D call TRBD1 (6 bases). This CDR3 is 14 amino acids long. Germline CDR1 is MNHNS and CDR2 is SASEGT. The ends were cut back, 4 bases at V and 6 bases at J, with 13 bases in the middle. The CDR3 loop is CASSAGAPSQPQHF. In nucleotides, the CDR3 is TGTGCCAGCAGTGCGGGGGCGCCGAGTCAGCCCCAGCATTTT.